The rows below give T cell receptor beta chains drawn from one sample of a study of T cell repertoires in cytomegalovirus infection. TCRdb used MiXCR to reprocess the reads, holding one entry per CDR3 protein. The sample carries roughly 250,000 distinct CDR3 sequences, 22% recorded once. The sample consisted of CD8+ T cells from PBMCs. All receptors come from a human donor in good health (CMV status not recorded). Some clones in this sample may be carry-over from other donors' samples. Both conserved end residues are part of each CDR3. The D gene is left open where the match is weak. Clone size is stated in some rows and not others, as once, few, many or a class when expanded.

j_call v_call clone_size d_call cdr3_nt cdr3_aa
TRBJ2-5 TRBV7-3 NA TRBD1 TGTGCCAGCAGCTCCGCTAGAAACAGACAGGGCTTGTTGGAGACCCAGTACTTC CASSSARNRQGLLETQYF
TRBJ2-5 TRBV3-1 NA NA TGTGCCAGCAGCCTAGGGGGGCCATTCGTCGCGCGGCGAGAGACCCAGTACTTC CASSLGGPFVARRETQYF
TRBJ2-2 TRBV7-3 few NA TGTGCCAGCAGCTTAACCGCCAGGGACGTTCGTACCGGGGAGCTGTTTTTT CASSLTARDVRTGELFF
TRBJ1-1 TRBV7-6 many TRBD1 TGTGCCAGCAGCTTAGGCTGGACAGGGGGCACCACTGAAGCTTTCTTT CASSLGWTGGTTEAFF
TRBJ1-4 TRBV27 many NA TGTGCCAGCAGTTTAGCTAGAGGTGAAAAACTGTTTTTT CASSLARGEKLFF
TRBJ1-1 TRBV7-8 NA NA TGTGCCAGCAGCGCAACCGGGACCCGCGGCACTGAAGCTTTCTTT CASSATGTRGTEAFF
TRBJ1-1 TRBV29-1 NA NA TGCAGCGTTGTCGGGAGTTACACTGAAGCTTTCTTT CSVVGSYTEAFF
TRBJ2-7 TRBV30 NA NA TGTGCCTGGAGTCCCCCGGGACAAACCTACGAGCAGTACTTC CAWSPPGQTYEQYF
TRBJ2-2 TRBV28 many NA TGTGCCAGCAGTCCGAGAGTTACCGGGGAGCTGTTTTTT CASSPRVTGELFF
TRBJ2-2 TRBV7-3 few NA TGTGCCAGCAGCTTAAGAGCGACCACCGGGGAGCTGTTTTTT CASSLRATTGELFF
TRBJ2-1 TRBV7-9 few NA TGTGCCAGCAGCTCGGCGAGGAATGAGCAGTTCTTC CASSSARNEQFF
TRBJ2-5 TRBV14 NA NA TGTGCCAGCAGCCAATCGATAATGGCGGGCAGGGAAGTTGGCTTGGAGACCCAGTACTTC CASSQSIMAGREVGLETQYF
TRBJ1-3 TRBV25-1 few TRBD1 TGTGCCAGCAGCTCCGGGACAGCACCCGGCGGGTCTGGAAACACCATATATTTT CASSSGTAPGGSGNTIYF
TRBJ1-5 TRBV19 few TRBD1 TGTGCCAGTACCGCGGAGGGGGCGGTCAATCAGCCCCAGCATTTT CASTAEGAVNQPQHF
TRBJ2-7 TRBV29-1 few NA TGCAGCGTTGAAGTGGGCAGCTCCTACGAGCAGTACTTC CSVEVGSSYEQYF
TRBJ2-1 TRBV15 NA TRBD1 TGTGCCACCAGCAGAGATAGGGGGCGAGGCAATGAGCAGTTCTTC CATSRDRGRGNEQFF
TRBJ2-3 TRBV28 few NA TGTGCCAGCAAAGAGTTCGTGGCCACAGATACGCAGTATTTT CASKEFVATDTQYF
TRBJ2-3 TRBV28 many NA TGTGCCAGCAGTTTTGACAGCCAAGATACGCAGTATTTT CASSFDSQDTQYF
TRBJ2-2 TRBV11-2 few NA TGTGCCAGCAGCTCTCTATTTCGAAGGGAGCTGTTTTTT CASSSLFRRELFF
TRBJ2-3 TRBV2 NA TRBD2 TGTGCCAGCAGTGAAGAGCGGGGGGGTAAAGATACGCAGTATTTT CASSEERGGKDTQYF
TRBJ2-3 TRBV28 few NA TGTGCCAGCAGTTTATGGGTCGAGGCCAACCCAGATACGCAGTATTTT CASSLWVEANPDTQYF
TRBJ1-3 TRBV25-1 NA NA TGTGCCAGCAGCCCAACCCCAGGCTCTGGAAACACCATATATTTT CASSPTPGSGNTIYF
TRBJ1-1 TRBV20-1 few NA TGCAGTGCTAGACAGGGTTTGGAAACTGAAGCTTTCTTT CSARQGLETEAFF
TRBJ2-1 TRBV5-4 few TRBD2 TGTGCCAGCAGCCCTATTCTGGGGGGGATCCTCAATGAGCAGTTCTTC CASSPILGGILNEQFF
TRBJ2-1 TRBV4-1 NA TRBD2 TGCGCCAGCAGCCAAATAGCGGGGGGGCGTGAGCAGTTCTTC CASSQIAGGREQFF
TRBJ2-2 TRBV2 NA TRBD1 TGTGCCAGCAGCAGCAAGGGACAGGGTTCGGGCACCGGGGAGCTGTTTTTT CASSSKGQGSGTGELFF
TRBJ1-6 TRBV7-6 many NA TGTGCCAGCAGCTTAGAGAAACAGTATAATTCACCCCTCCACTTT CASSLEKQYNSPLHF
TRBJ1-2 TRBV19 many NA TGTGCCAGTAGTTTCCCCGCGGGACACATCTATGGCTACACCTTC CASSFPAGHIYGYTF
TRBJ2-4 TRBV15 NA NA TGTGCCACCAGCAGAGGGGCAGGGAAGGACATTCAGTACTTC CATSRGAGKDIQYF
TRBJ1-3 TRBV20-1 NA NA TGCAGTGCTAGCGAGCGGGAGGCTGGAAACACCATATATTTT CSASEREAGNTIYF